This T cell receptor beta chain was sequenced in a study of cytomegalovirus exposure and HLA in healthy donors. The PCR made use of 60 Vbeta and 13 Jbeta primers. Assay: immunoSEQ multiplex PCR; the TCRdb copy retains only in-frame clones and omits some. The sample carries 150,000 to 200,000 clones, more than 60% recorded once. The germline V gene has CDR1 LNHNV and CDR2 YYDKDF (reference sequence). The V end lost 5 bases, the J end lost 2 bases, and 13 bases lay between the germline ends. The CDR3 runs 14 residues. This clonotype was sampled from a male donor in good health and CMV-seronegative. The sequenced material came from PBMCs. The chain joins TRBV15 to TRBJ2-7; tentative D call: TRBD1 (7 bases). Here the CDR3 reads CATSQGGRTYEQYF. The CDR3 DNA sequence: TGTGCCACCAGCCAGGGGGGCCGTACCTACGAGCAGTACTTC.